The 11 T cell receptor beta chains in this list originate from one sample, sequenced in a study of cytomegalovirus exposure and HLA in healthy donors. Use of 60 Vbeta and 13 Jbeta primers characterized the PCR. Profiling relied on immunoSEQ multiplex PCR, and the TCRdb table lists in-frame clones only, not all of them. The sample gives over 150,000 clones, around 67% of which show up once; 3.5% to 5.5% is in the top ten. Sample: PBMCs. These receptors were collected from a woman aged 18-29 years in good health and CMV-seropositive.

This chain joins TRBV4-1 and TRBJ1-3; no reliable D call. Germline-derived CDR1 and CDR2 are MGHRA and YSYEKL. Trimming shortened V by 1 base and J by 1 base, and 8 bases separated the two germline ends. The CDR3 sequence is 15 residues long. The CDR3 DNA follows: TGCGCCAGCAGCCAAGTCAAGAGGTCTGGAAACACCATATATTTT. Residues: CASSQVKRSGNTIYF.

On this clone: Other DNA sequences from this sample encode an identical CDR3 as well. The chain carries TRBV20-1 and TRBJ2-1; 7 bases align to TRBD1. Unmatched junction bases numbered 3, after V lost 3 bases and J lost 10 bases. This CDR3 has 11 residues. CDR1 DFQATT and CDR2 SNEGSKA come from the germline V gene (reference sequence). CDR3 nucleotides: TGCAGTGCTAGTGACAGGGACGAGCAGTTCTTC. Translation gives CSASDRDEQFF.

This clone has only a few counts. V is TRBV10-3 and J is TRBJ2-5, with TRBD1 matching over 7 bases. The DNA end favors TRBJ2-7, so the J call may be wrong. Germline CDR1 reads ENHRY; CDR2 reads SYGVKD. The CDR3 runs 13 residues. The CDR3 here is CAISWDRAYEQYF. The CDR3 DNA reads as TGTGCCATCAGCTGGGACAGAGCCTACGAGCAGTACTTC.

Only a few counts were recorded for this clone. V and J are TRBV28 and TRBJ2-4; D gene uncertain. With 2 bases removed from V and 1 base from J, the gap between germline ends came to 6 bases. The CDR3 is 14 amino acids. Germline values: CDR1 MDHEN, CDR2 SYDVKM. CDR3 region: CASSLDWAKNIQYF. The CDR3 nucleotides read TGTGCCAGCAGTTTAGACTGGGCCAAAAACATTCAGTACTTC.

The gene calls are TRBV2 and TRBJ2-3; 7 nucleotides line up with TRBD1. Germline V gene data show CDR1 as SNHLY and CDR2 as FYNNEI. With 2 bases clipped from V and 6 bases from J, the junction kept 11 bases outside the gene matches. The CDR3 spans 16 residues. The CDR3 DNA follows: TGTGCCAGCAGTGAAAATAGAGACAGGGTGTCGGATACGCAGTATTTT. It specifies CASSENRDRVSDTQYF.

The J gene is TRBJ2-1, the V gene TRBV4-1, with D perhaps TRBD2 (6 bases). CDR3 length: 13 residues. V lost 4 bases to trimming and J lost 3 bases, with 7 bases between them. Germline-derived CDR1 and CDR2 are MGHRA and YSYEKL. CDR3 region: CASSPGDYNEQFF. CDR3 nucleotides: TGCGCCAGCAGCCCGGGGGACTACAATGAGCAGTTCTTC.

This clone was observed a handful of times. The chain combines TRBV6-5 with TRBJ2-5, with 7 positions matching TRBD2. The J call may be wrong; the DNA end is better matched by TRBJ2-7. Looked up from germline, CDR1 is MNHEY and CDR2 is SVGAGI. CDR3 length: 14 residues. The DNA for the CDR3 is TGTGCCAGCAGTTACTTGGGGCTAGCGGACGAGCAGTACTTC. Amino acids: CASSYLGLADEQYF.

This clone was detected a few times. The chain uses TRBV11-2 and TRBJ2-7, with 9 positions matching TRBD2. After removal of 6 bases from V and 4 bases from J, the junction contained 13 bases not matched to a gene. The CDR3 has 16 amino acids. CDR1 and CDR2 from the germline V gene are SGHAT and FQNNGV. CDR3 nucleotides: TGTGCCAGCAGTCAAAATACCGGGACTAGCCATTACGAGCAGTACTTC. Translated: CASSQNTGTSHYEQYF.

The gene calls are TRBV5-4 and TRBJ2-7; D remains unclear. Germline-derived CDR1 and CDR2 are SGHNT and YYREEE (reference sequence). The CDR3 spans 12 residues. V was trimmed by 0 bases and J by 4 bases, leaving 5 bases between them. CDR3 bases: TGTGCCAGCAGCTTGGTCGGGTACGAGCAGTACTTC. It translates to CASSLVGYEQYF.

V and J are TRBV28 and TRBJ1-2, with D tentatively TRBD1 (5 bases). The CDR3 contains 14 residues. Germline CDR1 reads MDHEN; CDR2 reads SYDVKM. Trimming removed 5 bases at V and 8 bases at J, with 18 bases between. CDR3 DNA: TGTGCCAGCAGTCTTGCGGCAGGGCGACGGGGCTACACCTTC. It translates to CASSLAAGRRGYTF.

The chain carries TRBV7-2 and TRBJ2-7; 7 bases match TRBD1. The CDR3 spans 15 residues. V dropped 3 bases and J dropped 2; count of bases not matched to a gene: 7. Germline assignment: CDR1 SGHTA and CDR2 FQGNSA. Here the CDR3 reads CASSFWGTVPYEQYF. In DNA, the CDR3 is TGTGCCAGCAGCTTTTGGGGGACAGTCCCCTACGAGCAGTACTTC. The whole variable domain, remainder taken from reference TRBV7-2 and TRBJ2-7, is GAGVSQSPSNKVTEKGKDVELRCDPISGHTALYWYRQSLGQGLEFLIYFQGNSAPDKSGLPSDRFSAERTGGSVSTLTIQRTQQEDSAVYLCASSFWGTVPYEQYFGPGTRLTVT.